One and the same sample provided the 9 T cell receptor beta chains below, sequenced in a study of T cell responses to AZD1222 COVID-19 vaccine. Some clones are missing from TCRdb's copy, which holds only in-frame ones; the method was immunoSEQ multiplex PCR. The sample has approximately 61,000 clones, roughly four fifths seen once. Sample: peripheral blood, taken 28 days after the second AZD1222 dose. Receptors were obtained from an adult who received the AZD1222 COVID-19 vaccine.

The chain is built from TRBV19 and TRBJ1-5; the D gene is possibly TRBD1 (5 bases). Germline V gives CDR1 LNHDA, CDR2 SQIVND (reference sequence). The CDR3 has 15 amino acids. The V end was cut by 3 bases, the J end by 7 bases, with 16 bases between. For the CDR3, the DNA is TGTGCCAGTAGTATCGGGGCGGACTACTGGCAGCCCCAGCATTTT. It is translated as CASSIGADYWQPQHF.

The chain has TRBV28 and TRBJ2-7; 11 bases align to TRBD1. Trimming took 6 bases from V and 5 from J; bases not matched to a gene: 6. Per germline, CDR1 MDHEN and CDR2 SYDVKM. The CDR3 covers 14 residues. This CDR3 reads CASRDRGLGDEQYF. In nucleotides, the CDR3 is TGTGCCAGCAGGGACAGGGGGCTGGGTGACGAGCAGTACTTC.

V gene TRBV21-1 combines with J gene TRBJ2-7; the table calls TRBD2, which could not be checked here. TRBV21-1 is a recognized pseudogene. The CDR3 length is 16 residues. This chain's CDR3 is CASSKPSGTRSYEQYF. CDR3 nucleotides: TGTGCCAGCAGCAAACCGAGCGGGACCCGCTCCTACGAGCAGTACTTC.

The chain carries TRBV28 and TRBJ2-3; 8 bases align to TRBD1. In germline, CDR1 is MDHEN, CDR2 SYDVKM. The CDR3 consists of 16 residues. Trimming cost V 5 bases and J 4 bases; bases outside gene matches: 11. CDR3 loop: CASSRTGTGGSDTQYF. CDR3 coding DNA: TGTGCCAGCAGTCGGACCGGGACAGGAGGGTCAGATACGCAGTATTTT.

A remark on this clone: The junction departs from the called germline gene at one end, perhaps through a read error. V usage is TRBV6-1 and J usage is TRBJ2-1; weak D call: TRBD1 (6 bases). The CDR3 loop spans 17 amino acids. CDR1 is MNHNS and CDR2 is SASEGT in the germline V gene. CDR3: CASSQAQGFTGHNEQFF. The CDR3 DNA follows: TGTGCCAGCAGTCAAGCTCAGGGGTTCACAGGGCACAATGAGCAGTTCTTC.

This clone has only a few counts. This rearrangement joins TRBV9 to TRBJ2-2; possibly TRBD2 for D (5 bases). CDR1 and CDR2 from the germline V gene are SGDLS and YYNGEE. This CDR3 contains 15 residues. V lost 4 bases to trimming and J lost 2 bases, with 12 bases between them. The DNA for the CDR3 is TGTGCCAGCAGCCCTCGGGATCCCAACACCGGGGAGCTGTTTTTT. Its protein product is CASSPRDPNTGELFF.

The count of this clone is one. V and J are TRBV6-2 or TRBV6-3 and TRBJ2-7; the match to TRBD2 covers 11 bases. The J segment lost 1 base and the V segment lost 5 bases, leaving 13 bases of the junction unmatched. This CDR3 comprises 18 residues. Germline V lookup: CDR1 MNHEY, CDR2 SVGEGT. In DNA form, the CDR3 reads TGTGCCAGCAGTCAAACCCTTAGCGGGAGGGCCGGATCCTACGAGCAGTACTTC. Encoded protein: CASSQTLSGRAGSYEQYF.

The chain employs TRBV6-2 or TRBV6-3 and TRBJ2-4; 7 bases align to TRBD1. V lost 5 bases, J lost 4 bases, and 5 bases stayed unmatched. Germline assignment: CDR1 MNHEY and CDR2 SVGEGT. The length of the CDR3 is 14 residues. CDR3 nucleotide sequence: TGTGCCAGCAGTCGGGACAGCCTTAAAAACATTCAGTACTTC. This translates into CASSRDSLKNIQYF.

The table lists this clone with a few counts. DNA of the CDR3: TGTGCCAGCAGTTCCGGACTAGCCAAGACGGATACGCAGTATTTT. Translated, it gives CASSSGLAKTDTQYF. The chain links TRBV6-2 or TRBV6-3 to TRBJ2-3; TRBD2 agrees at 8 bases. The CDR3 runs 15 residues. Germline CDR1 reads MNHEY; CDR2 reads SVGEGT. After removal of 4 bases from V and 6 bases from J, the junction contained 9 bases not matched to a gene.